One sample yielded the 5 T cell receptor beta chains listed below, sequenced in a study of blood T cell repertoires in COVID-19. Profiling relied on immunoSEQ multiplex PCR, and the TCRdb table lists in-frame clones only, not all of them. The repertoire holds about 74,000 clones, with around nine tenths as singletons. Sample: peripheral blood. These receptors came from a man between 70 and 80 years old with active or convalescent COVID-19.

The chain has TRBV14 and TRBJ2-6, with 8 bases fitting TRBD1. Germline-derived CDR1 and CDR2 are SGHDN and FVKESK. J lost 0 bases, V lost 4 bases, and 5 bases had no gene match. The length of the CDR3 is 17 residues. The CDR3 region is CASSLRQGPSGANVLTF. The CDR3 DNA reads as TGTGCCAGCAGCCTCCGACAGGGGCCCTCTGGGGCCAACGTCCTGACTTTC.

J is TRBJ1-2 and V is TRBV5-4; TRBD1 might be the D (6 bases). V shed 0 bases and J shed 5 bases, with 8 bases lying between them. CDR3 length: 13 amino acids. The germline V gene encodes CDR1 SGHNT and CDR2 YYREEE (reference sequence). Here the CDR3 DNA reads TGTGCCAGCAGCTTGGTCGGACAGTATGGCTACACCTTC. Its translation is CASSLVGQYGYTF.

The V call is TRBV7-8, the J call TRBJ1-1; TRBD1 is a possible D gene (5 bases). Germline V gives CDR1 SGHVS, CDR2 FQNEAQ. V lost 0 bases and J 6 bases, leaving 20 bases between the germline ends. The CDR3 runs 17 residues. CDR3 sequence reads: CASSLAMAWGSISEAFF. The CDR3 DNA reads TGTGCCAGCAGCTTAGCGATGGCTTGGGGCAGTATATCTGAAGCTTTCTTT.

This chain connects TRBV30 to TRBJ2-3; 15 positions agree with TRBD2. V lost 5 bases and J lost 3; bases outside the gene matches: 3. CDR3 length: 15 residues. Per the germline V gene, CDR1 is GTSNPN and CDR2 is SVGIG (reference sequence). Here the CDR3 DNA reads TGTGCCTGGGTGGGACTAGCGGGGGGTACAGATACGCAGTATTTT. Amino acid sequence: CAWVGLAGGTDTQYF.

This rearrangement joins TRBV3-1 (or the pseudogene TRBV3-2) to TRBJ1-4, with 7 bases identical to TRBD1. Trimming at V came to 4 bases and at J to 3 bases, leaving 5 bases not matched to a gene. The CDR3 covers 15 residues. The V gene's germline CDR1 is LGHDT and CDR2 YNNKEL (reference sequence). The CDR3 sequence: CASSPSGQPNEKLFF. CDR3 in DNA: TGTGCCAGCAGCCCCTCGGGACAGCCTAATGAAAAACTGTTTTTT.